Below are 10 T cell receptor beta chains sequenced from a single sample in a study of blood T cell repertoires in COVID-19. Method: immunoSEQ multiplex PCR; TCRdb's copy keeps in-frame clones and lacks some. The repertoire holds around 340,000 clones, with roughly 90% as singletons. Source material: PBMCs or T cells enriched from blood (not recorded which). These receptors originate from a woman under 40 who had been exposed to COVID-19.

V and J are TRBV6-1 and TRBJ1-4; D unresolved. Trimming pared 4 bases from V and 8 bases from J, leaving 14 bases between. Germline V lookup: CDR1 MNHNS, CDR2 SASEGT. The CDR3 loop spans 14 amino acids. The CDR3 is CASSVVGGGEKLFF. The CDR3, as DNA: TGTGCCAGCAGTGTAGTTGGAGGTGGGGAAAAACTGTTTTTT.

The chain is built from TRBV14 and TRBJ1-3; D is uncertain. V was clipped by 6 bases and J by 0 bases, with 9 bases between them. This CDR3 has 14 amino acids. Germline V lookup: CDR1 SGHDN, CDR2 FVKESK. For the CDR3, the DNA is TGTGCCAGCAGTCGGGTGAGCTCTGGAAACACCATATATTTT. Its protein is CASSRVSSGNTIYF.

V is TRBV7-3 and J is TRBJ2-1; 12 bases map to TRBD2. V was clipped by 5 bases and J by 9 bases; unmatched bases: 2. The CDR3 extends over 13 amino acids. From germline, CDR1 is SGHTA and CDR2 FQGTGA. Written as DNA, the CDR3 is TGTGCCAGCAGCGAGACTAGCGGGAGTGAGCAGTTCTTC. Translating gives CASSETSGSEQFF.

The V gene is TRBV11-2, the J gene TRBJ2-1; 11 bases are a match to TRBD2. CDR1 is SGHAT, CDR2 FQNNGV, per germline. CDR3 length: 19 residues. J gave up 7 bases and V 3 bases, and 17 bases lay outside the gene matches. The CDR3 loop reads CASSFRTSGLNGRGNEQFF. The CDR3 nucleotides are TGTGCCAGCAGCTTTAGGACTAGCGGGCTAAACGGCCGGGGGAATGAGCAGTTCTTC. The full variable domain, completed using reference TRBV11-2 and TRBJ2-1, is EAGVAQSPRYKIIEKRQSVAFWCNPISGHATLYWYQQILGQGPKLLIQFQNNGVVDDSQLPKDRFSAERLKGVDSTLKIQPAKLEDSAVYLCASSFRTSGLNGRGNEQFFGPGTRLTVL.

V gene TRBV6-6 combines with J gene TRBJ2-5; perhaps TRBD2 as D (5 bases). Germline V gene sequence: CDR1 MNHNY, CDR2 SVGAGI (reference sequence). The CDR3 loop spans 17 amino acids. The germline V and J ends were trimmed by 5 bases and 4 bases, with 23 bases remaining between them. CDR3 bases: TGTGCCAGCAGTCCCGGGAAGGCTGTAGGTTCGGGAGAGACCCAGTACTTC. Encoded protein: CASSPGKAVGSGETQYF.

This clone was detected once. The V gene is TRBV2, the J gene TRBJ2-3; D perhaps matches TRBD2 (5 bases). V dropped 3 bases and J dropped 1 base, with 11 bases sitting between them. This CDR3 contains 15 residues. Germline V gives CDR1 SNHLY, CDR2 FYNNEI. CDR3 coding DNA: TGTGCCAGCAGTGAGAAGCGGAGCCGCACAGATACGCAGTATTTT. Residues: CASSEKRSRTDTQYF.

The CDR3 protein is CASSSTRFYEQFF. As DNA, the CDR3 is TGTGCCAGCAGCTCGACTAGATTCTATGAGCAGTTCTTC. This chain connects TRBV13 to TRBJ2-1, with D possibly TRBD2 on 6 matching bases. The germline V and J ends were trimmed by 4 bases and 8 bases, with 12 bases remaining between them. The germline CDR1 and CDR2 sequences are PRHDT and FYEKMQ (reference sequence). The CDR3 has 13 residues.

This clone was seen a single time. V is TRBV4-1 and J is TRBJ1-1; D might be TRBD1 (6 bases). The CDR3 sequence is 16 residues long. Germline V gene sequence: CDR1 MGHRA, CDR2 YSYEKL. Trimming pared 1 base from V and 0 bases from J, leaving 12 bases between. DNA for the CDR3: TGCGCCAGCAGCCAAGCGTCCACAGGGATGAACACTGAAGCTTTCTTT. This encodes CASSQASTGMNTEAFF.

V gene TRBV25-1 combines with J gene TRBJ1-3, with a possible D match to TRBD1 (5 bases). Trimming pared 1 base from V and 0 bases from J, leaving 10 bases between. The length of the CDR3 is 16 residues. The V gene's germline CDR1 is MGHDK and CDR2 SYGVNS. The CDR3 DNA sequence: TGTGCCAGCAGTGAATTTACAGGTAGCTCTGGAAACACCATATATTTT. Amino acids: CASSEFTGSSGNTIYF.

About this clone itself: In the same sample, other DNA sequences code for this CDR3. The rearrangement joins TRBV28 to TRBJ1-3, with 7 bases lining up with TRBD1. Losses at the gene ends were 4 bases for V and 1 base for J; bases not matched to a gene: 1. Per the germline V gene, CDR1 is MDHEN and CDR2 is SYDVKM. The CDR3 has 14 residues. The CDR3 region is CASSSGGSGNTIYF. The CDR3, as DNA: TGTGCCAGCAGTTCAGGGGGATCTGGAAACACCATATATTTT.